The 22 T cell receptor beta chains below all came from one sample that was sequenced in a study of CD8 T cells in ankylosing spondylitis. TCRdb re-called the 5' RACE reads through MiXCR, storing one row per CDR3 protein. This sample yields some 120,000 distinct CDR3 sequences, of which around 13% are seen a single time; approximately 3% belongs to the top ten. The sequenced material came from blood, either unsorted or a sorted T cell fraction (not recorded which). These receptors all stem from a female donor with ankylosing spondylitis or in good health (not recorded which).

The sample holds a few counts of this clonotype. The CDR3 protein is CASSERTDYNEQFF. CDR3 nucleotides: TGTGCCAGCTCAGAACGGACAGACTACAATGAGCAGTTCTTC. The J gene is TRBJ2-1, the V gene TRBV18; maybe TRBD1 (6 bases). Germline V CDR1 and CDR2: KGHSH, LQKENI. V was clipped by 5 bases and J by 3 bases, with 11 bases between them. The CDR3 loop spans 14 amino acids. The complete variable domain, with remaining parts taken from reference TRBV18 and TRBJ2-1, reads NAGVMQNPRHLVRRRGQEARLRCSPMKGHSHVYWYRQLPEEGLKFMVYLQKENIIDESGMPKERFSAEFPKEGPSILRIQQVVRGDSAAYFCASSERTDYNEQFFGPGTRLTVL.

This clonotype has just a few counts. The V and J genes are TRBV20-1 and TRBJ2-2, with 7 positions matching TRBD1. CDR3 length: 14 amino acids. V trimming: 4 bases; J trimming: 7 bases; junction bases outside the gene matches: 9. Per germline, CDR1 DFQATT and CDR2 SNEGSKA (reference sequence). CDR3 sequence (DNA): TGCAGTGCTAAAAGACAGGGCTCGTACGGGGAGCTGTTTTTT. Residues: CSAKRQGSYGELFF.

This clonotype was counted at least ten times. The chain uses TRBV6-1 and TRBJ2-7; tentatively, D is TRBD1 or TRBD2 (7 bases each). CDR3 length: 13 residues. Germline V gives CDR1 MNHNS, CDR2 SASEGT. Trimming removed 7 bases at V and 5 bases at J, with 15 bases between. CDR3 amino acids: CASTETGRDEQYF. The CDR3, as DNA: TGTGCCAGCACCGAGACAGGGAGGGACGAGCAGTACTTC.

This clonotype showed up just a few times. The chain combines TRBV3-1 with TRBJ2-2; 8 positions match TRBD2. Germline CDR1 and CDR2: LGHDT and YNNKEL (reference sequence). V gave up 4 bases and J gave up 6 bases; unmatched junction bases: 10. This CDR3 has 16 amino acids. The CDR3 loop reads CASSPRGGEYSGELFF. The CDR3 DNA sequence: TGTGCCAGCAGCCCTCGGGGGGGCGAATATTCCGGGGAGCTGTTTTTT.

This clonotype was detected only a few times. The CDR3 coding sequence is TGCAGTGCTGCCGCCGGGACTAGCAGGAAGACCCAGTACTTC. Its protein is CSAAAGTSRKTQYF. The chain recombines TRBV20-1 with TRBJ2-5; 9 nucleotides agree with TRBD2. The length of the CDR3 is 14 residues. V gave up 5 bases and J gave up 6 bases; unmatched junction bases: 10. Germline CDR1 and CDR2: DFQATT and SNEGSKA (reference sequence).

In its sample, this clonotype was seen once. The chain has TRBV18 and TRBJ2-3; D is possibly TRBD1 or TRBD2 (6 bases each). V was shortened by 6 bases and J by 0 bases, with 10 bases between the two germline ends. From germline, CDR1 is KGHSH and CDR2 LQKENI. CDR3 length equals 14 residues. The CDR3, as DNA: TGTGCCAGCTCGGAGGGGGAGAGCACAGATACGCAGTATTTT. This codes for CASSEGESTDTQYF.

This clonotype has ten or more counts. The chain links TRBV29-1 to TRBJ2-3; tentatively, D is TRBD1 or TRBD2 (5 bases each). CDR1 and CDR2 from the germline V gene are SQVTM and ANQGSEA. The CDR3 has 16 amino acids. Between the trimmed V and J ends, which lost 7 bases and 4 bases, there was a span of 24 bases. In DNA form, the CDR3 reads TGCAGCGCCAAAGGAGGAGGCAGGGTCGGGCCAGATACGCAGTATTTT. Translating it yields CSAKGGGRVGPDTQYF.

This clonotype was found many times. The rearrangement uses TRBV7-2 and TRBJ2-1, with 9 nucleotides matching TRBD1. Germline assignment: CDR1 SGHTA and CDR2 FQGNSA. This CDR3 comprises 14 residues. V lost 5 bases, J lost 5 bases, and 4 bases stayed unmatched. This CDR3 is CASSLTGGNNEQFF. For the CDR3, the DNA is TGTGCCAGCAGCCTGACAGGGGGTAACAATGAGCAGTTCTTC.

For this clonotype: This may be a read error, as it is one base from a much larger clone. The chain is built from TRBV10-3 and TRBJ1-1, with TRBD1 matching 9 bases. Germline V gene data show CDR1 as ENHRY and CDR2 as SYGVKD. This CDR3 has 14 residues. The CDR3 DNA sequence: TGTGTCATCAGTGTACAGGGGGCAAACACTGAAGCTTTCTTT. Its protein is CVISVQGANTEAFF.

The chain employs TRBV12-3 or TRBV12-4 and TRBJ1-6; D is ambiguous. CDR3 length: 13 amino acids. With 1 base removed from V and 9 bases from J, the gap between germline ends came to 7 bases. The CDR3 loop reads CASSLGTGSPLHF. CDR3 bases: TGTGCCAGCAGTTTAGGGACTGGTTCACCCCTCCACTTT.

This clonotype was seen many times. V usage is TRBV29-1 and J usage is TRBJ2-3, with 15 bases lining up with TRBD2. Germline CDR1 is SQVTM and CDR2 is ANQGSEA. This CDR3 contains 15 residues. V lost 4 bases to trimming and J lost 3 bases; unmatched junction nucleotides: 2. In DNA, the CDR3 is TGCAGCGTTGGGGGACTAGCGGGAGGTACAGATACGCAGTATTTT. Translating gives CSVGGLAGGTDTQYF.

This clonotype occurred many times. In DNA, the CDR3 is TGCGCCAGCAGCTCCTGGGCCGCGGAGGGGGACCAAGAGACCCAGTACTTC. This gives the protein CASSSWAAEGDQETQYF. V and J are TRBV4-1 and TRBJ2-5; D possibly uses TRBD1 or TRBD2 (6 bases each). The CDR3 extends over 17 amino acids. The germline CDR1 and CDR2 sequences are MGHRA and YSYEKL. V was trimmed by 5 bases and J by 0 bases, leaving 19 bases between them.

This clonotype came up a few times. V gene TRBV3-1 combines with J gene TRBJ1-4; TRBD1 matches 7 bases. The V gene end was trimmed by 0 bases and the J gene end by 10 bases; junction bases not matched to a gene: 11. CDR1 is LGHDT, CDR2 YNNKEL, per germline (reference sequence). This CDR3 is 16 amino acids long. The DNA of the CDR3 is TGTGCCAGCAGCCAAGATTCACAGGGGATCCGGAGAAAACTGTTTTTT. This codes for CASSQDSQGIRRKLFF.

The table lists this clonotype with a few counts. The CDR3 DNA follows: TGCGCCAGCAGCACTGGGACTAGCGGGAGATCGGCCGGGGAGCTGTTTTTT. Translating it yields CASSTGTSGRSAGELFF. The chain combines TRBV5-1 with TRBJ2-2; 14 bases are shared with TRBD2. CDR3 size: 17 residues. CDR1 is SGHRS, CDR2 YFSETQ, per germline. V was clipped by 4 bases and J by 6 bases; unmatched bases: 8.

This clonotype was detected only a few times. The chain has TRBV12-3 or TRBV12-4 and TRBJ1-2; maybe TRBD1 (6 bases). CDR3 length equals 15 residues. V was trimmed by 6 bases and J by 4 bases, leaving 18 bases between them. The CDR3 reads CASRSDARTAYGYTF. CDR3 in DNA: TGTGCCAGCAGGTCGGACGCCCGGACAGCCTATGGCTACACCTTC.

This chain connects TRBV13 to TRBJ1-1; the D gene is possibly TRBD1 (5 bases). Germline CDR1 reads PRHDT; CDR2 reads FYEKMQ (reference sequence). The CDR3 sequence is 13 residues long. V shed 4 bases and J shed 10 bases, with 16 bases lying between them. This CDR3 reads CASSSREPKGAFF. The CDR3 bases are TGTGCCAGCAGCTCCAGGGAGCCCAAAGGAGCTTTCTTT.

This clonotype was counted at least ten times. The rearrangement uses TRBV14 and TRBJ2-5, with a weak D call TRBD1 (6 bases). V was clipped by 3 bases and J by 1 base, with 12 bases between them. Germline V gives CDR1 SGHDN, CDR2 FVKESK. This CDR3 is built from 15 residues. CDR3 sequence: CASSHKQGPQETQYF. The DNA of the CDR3 is TGTGCCAGCAGCCACAAGCAGGGGCCCCAAGAGACCCAGTACTTC.

This clonotype was counted at least ten times. The rearrangement uses TRBV5-1 and TRBJ2-3; either TRBD1 or TRBD2 may fit D (5 bases each). In germline, CDR1 is SGHRS, CDR2 YFSETQ. The germline V and J ends were trimmed by 5 bases and 6 bases, with 16 bases remaining between them. The CDR3 consists of 14 residues. CDR3 in DNA: TGCGCCAGCAGAAAGAGGCTAGCAGGGGATACGCAGTATTTT. Protein: CASRKRLAGDTQYF.

This clonotype was seen at least ten times. This rearrangement joins TRBV20-1 to TRBJ2-7, with 11 bases matching TRBD2. CDR3 length: 15 amino acids. The germline V gene encodes CDR1 DFQATT and CDR2 SNEGSKA (reference sequence). Unmatched junction bases numbered 3, after V lost 2 bases and J lost 0 bases. The CDR3 region is CSARKLAGASYEQYF. The CDR3 DNA reads TGCAGTGCTAGAAAACTAGCGGGAGCCTCCTACGAGCAGTACTTC.

V and J are TRBV10-1 and TRBJ2-5, with no clear D. Between the trimmed V and J ends, which lost 5 bases and 2 bases, there was a span of 9 bases. This CDR3 comprises 13 residues. Germline lookup yields CDR1 WNHNN and CDR2 SYGVQD (reference sequence). The DNA of the CDR3 is TGCGCCAGCAGTCCAACTATACAAGAGACCCAGTACTTC. Translation gives CASSPTIQETQYF.

The chain uses TRBV20-1 and TRBJ2-3; 8 nucleotides agree with TRBD2. The CDR3 loop spans 14 amino acids. V lost 7 bases and J lost 2; bases outside the gene matches: 8. The germline gives CDR1 DFQATT, CDR2 SNEGSKA (reference sequence). CDR3 amino acids: CSGPRGGFTDTQYF. In DNA form, the CDR3 reads TGCAGTGGGCCACGGGGGGGCTTCACAGATACGCAGTATTTT.

The chain couples TRBV18 to TRBJ2-3; 7 bases map to TRBD1. CDR1 and CDR2 (germline): KGHSH, LQKENI. The trim removed 3 bases at V and 1 base at J, leaving 1 base unmatched. The CDR3 contains 14 residues. The CDR3 region is CASSPGTGTDTQYF. The CDR3 DNA follows: TGTGCCAGCTCACCCGGGACAGGCACAGATACGCAGTATTTT.